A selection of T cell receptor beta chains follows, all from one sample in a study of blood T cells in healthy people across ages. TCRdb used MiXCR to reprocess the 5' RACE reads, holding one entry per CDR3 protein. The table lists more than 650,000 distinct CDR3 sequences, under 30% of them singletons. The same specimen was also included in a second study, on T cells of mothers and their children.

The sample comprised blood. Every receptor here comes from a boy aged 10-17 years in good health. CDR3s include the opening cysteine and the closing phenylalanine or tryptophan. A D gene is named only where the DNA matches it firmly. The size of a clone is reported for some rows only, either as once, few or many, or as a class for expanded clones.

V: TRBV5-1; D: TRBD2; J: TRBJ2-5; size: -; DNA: TGCGCCAGCAGCTTCTTAACTAGCGGGGGACAAGAGACCCAGTACTTC; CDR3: CASSFLTSGGQETQYF
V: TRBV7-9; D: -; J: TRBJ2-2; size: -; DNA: TGTGCCAGCAGTCAACCACGGGCTGCGAACACCAGGGAGCTGTTTTTT; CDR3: CASSQPRAANTRELFF
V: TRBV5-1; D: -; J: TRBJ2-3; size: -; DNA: TGCGCCAGCAGCCCTGAAGAGGGGTTAGGTCCGCAGTATTTT; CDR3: CASSPEEGLGPQYF
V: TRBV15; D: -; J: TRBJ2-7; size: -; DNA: TGTGCCACCAGCGGGTGGGACATAAACTCCTACGAGCAGTACTTC; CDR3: CATSGWDINSYEQYF
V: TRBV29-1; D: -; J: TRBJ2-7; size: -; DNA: TGCAGCGTTTTTTTGCGTGGCGGGGGCAGGGTCGAGCAGTACTTC; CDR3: CSVFLRGGGRVEQYF
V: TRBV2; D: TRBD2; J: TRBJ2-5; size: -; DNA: TGTGCCAGCACCGAGGTGGGAGGGGAGGAGACCCAGTACTTC; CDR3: CASTEVGGEETQYF
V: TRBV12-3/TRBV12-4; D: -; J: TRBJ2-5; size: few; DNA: TGTGCCAGCAGTCCGCAGGGGTTTGGAGAGACCCAGTACTTC; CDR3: CASSPQGFGETQYF
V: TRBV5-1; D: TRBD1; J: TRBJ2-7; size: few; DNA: TGCGCCAGCAGCGGGTGGACAGGGTACTACGAGCAGTACTTC; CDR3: CASSGWTGYYEQYF
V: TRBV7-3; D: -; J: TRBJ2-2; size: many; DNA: TGTGCCAGCAGCCCTACTCGGAACACCGGGGAGCTGTTTTTT; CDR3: CASSPTRNTGELFF
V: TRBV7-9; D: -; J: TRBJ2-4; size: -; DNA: TGTGCCAGCAGCCTAGGAGCCCTGCTGTACTTC; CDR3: CASSLGALLYF
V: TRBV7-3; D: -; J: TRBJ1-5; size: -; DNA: TGTGCCAGCAGCTTACACAGGATCCCCCAGCCCCAGCATTTT; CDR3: CASSLHRIPQPQHF
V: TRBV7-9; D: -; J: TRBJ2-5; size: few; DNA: TGTGCCAGCAGTAAAAACAGGGAGCAAGAGACCCAGTACTTC; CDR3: CASSKNREQETQYF
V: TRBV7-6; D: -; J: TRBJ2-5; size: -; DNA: TGTGCCAGCAGCTTAGGTCTCATGTACCAAGAGACCCAGTACTTC; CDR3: CASSLGLMYQETQYF
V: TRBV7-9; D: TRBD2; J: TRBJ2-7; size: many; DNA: TGTGCCAGCAGTTTAGCGGGGGGGCGCTACGAGCAGTACTTC; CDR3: CASSLAGGRYEQYF
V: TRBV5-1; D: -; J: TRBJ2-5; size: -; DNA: TGCGCCAGCAGCTTCTTCATGGAGGGGACCCAGTACTTC; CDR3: CASSFFMEGTQYF
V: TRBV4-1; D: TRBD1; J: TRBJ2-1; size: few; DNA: TGCGCCAGCAGCCAAAATCGAGGGACAGGGGACTCCTACAATGAGCAGTTCTTC; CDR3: CASSQNRGTGDSYNEQFF
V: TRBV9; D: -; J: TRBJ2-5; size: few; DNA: TGTGCCAGCAGTCTCGACGGGCTTGGCAGACAAGAGACCCAGTACTTC; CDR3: CASSLDGLGRQETQYF
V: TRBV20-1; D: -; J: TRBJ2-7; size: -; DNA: TGCAGCGCCCACTCCACTAGCCTCTACGAGCAGTACTTC; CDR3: CSAHSTSLYEQYF
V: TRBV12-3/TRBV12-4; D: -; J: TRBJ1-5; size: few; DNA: TGTGCCAGCAGTTTGTATAAGGGACACGAAGTTAATAGCAATCAGCCCCAGCATTTT; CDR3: CASSLYKGHEVNSNQPQHF
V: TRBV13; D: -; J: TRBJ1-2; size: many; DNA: TGTGCCAGCAGCTTAGCTAACTATGGCTACACCTTC; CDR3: CASSLANYGYTF
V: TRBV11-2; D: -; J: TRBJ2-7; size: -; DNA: TGTGCCAGCAGCTCAACCACTAACTATAGGTCCTACGAGCAGTACTTC; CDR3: CASSSTTNYRSYEQYF
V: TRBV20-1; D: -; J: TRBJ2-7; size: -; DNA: TGCAGTGCTAGAGACGTAAGGGGCCCCTACGAGCAGTACTTC; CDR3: CSARDVRGPYEQYF
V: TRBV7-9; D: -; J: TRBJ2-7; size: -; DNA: TGTGCCAGCAGCTTTGCGAGTCGGGAGCAGTACTTC; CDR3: CASSFASREQYF
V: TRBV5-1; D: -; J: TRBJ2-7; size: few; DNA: TGCGCCAGCAGCTTTGCTCAGGGTGCTTCCGAGCAGTACTTC; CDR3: CASSFAQGASEQYF
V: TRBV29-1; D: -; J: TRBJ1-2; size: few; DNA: TGCAGCGTTGAACCGGGACATATGTATGGCTACACCTTC; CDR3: CSVEPGHMYGYTF
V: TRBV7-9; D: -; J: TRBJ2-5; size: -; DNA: TGTGCCAGCAGCTTAGATGGGCGGGGAGCCCAAGGGTCCCAGTACTTC; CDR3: CASSLDGRGAQGSQYF
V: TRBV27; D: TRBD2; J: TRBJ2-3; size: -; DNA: TGTGCCAGCAGTTTTGCTAGCGGGATAACAGATACGCAGTATTTT; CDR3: CASSFASGITDTQYF
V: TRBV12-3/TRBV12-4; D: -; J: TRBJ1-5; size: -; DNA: TGTGCCAGCAGTTTAGCAGTAGGGAGTCAGCCCCAGCATTTT; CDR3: CASSLAVGSQPQHF
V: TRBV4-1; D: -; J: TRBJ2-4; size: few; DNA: TGCGCCAGCAGCCAAGATGAAGGTTCGGAGGGAAACATTCAGTACTTC; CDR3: CASSQDEGSEGNIQYF
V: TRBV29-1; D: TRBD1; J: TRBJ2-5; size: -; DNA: TGCAGCGTTGACGTGGGGACAGGGGGCCAAGAGACCCAGTACTTC; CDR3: CSVDVGTGGQETQYF
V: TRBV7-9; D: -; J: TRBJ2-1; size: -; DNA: TGTGCCAGCAGCTTAGACAGGGCTGGGTACAATGAGCAGTTCTTC; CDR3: CASSLDRAGYNEQFF
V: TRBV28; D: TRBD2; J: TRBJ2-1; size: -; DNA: TGTGCCACCTCCCTTTGGGGCGGGGGATCCTCCTACAATGAGCAGTTCTTC; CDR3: CATSLWGGGSSYNEQFF
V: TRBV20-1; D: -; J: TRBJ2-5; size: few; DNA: TGCAGTGCTAGAGTTCTCAAGGGACACAAAGAGACCCAGTACTTC; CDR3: CSARVLKGHKETQYF
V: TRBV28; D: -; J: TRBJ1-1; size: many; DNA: TGTGCCAGCAGTTTGAAAGTCGCTGAAGCTTTCTTT; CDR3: CASSLKVAEAFF
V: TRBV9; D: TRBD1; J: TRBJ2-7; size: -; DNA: TGTGCCAGCAGCGTAGACGGGACAGCGGCTTACGAGCAGTACTTC; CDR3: CASSVDGTAAYEQYF
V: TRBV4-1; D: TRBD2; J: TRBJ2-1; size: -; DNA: TGCGCCAGCAGCCCTGTTAGCGGGGGGGCCCTCTACAATGAGCAGTTCTTC; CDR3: CASSPVSGGALYNEQFF
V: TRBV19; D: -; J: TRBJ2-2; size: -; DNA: TGTGCCAGTAAGGGGGGGACAGGTTCGAAGACCGGGGAGCTGTTTTTT; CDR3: CASKGGTGSKTGELFF
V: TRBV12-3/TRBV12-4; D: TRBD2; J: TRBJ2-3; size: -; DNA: TGTGCCACCACTCACGGAGCGGGGGCTCTAGGTACGCAGTATTTT; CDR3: CATTHGAGALGTQYF
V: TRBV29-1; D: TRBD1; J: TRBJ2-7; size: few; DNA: TGCAGCGTTGGACAGGGGCGCGAGCAGTACTTC; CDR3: CSVGQGREQYF
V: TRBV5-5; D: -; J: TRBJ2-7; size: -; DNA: TGTGCCAGCACCTGGGTGGCGGGCGAGCAGTACTTC; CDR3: CASTWVAGEQYF
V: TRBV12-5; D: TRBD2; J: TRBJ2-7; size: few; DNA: TGTGCTAGTGGTTTGGAGCTAGCGGGGGGTGTCCACGAGCAGTACTTC; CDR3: CASGLELAGGVHEQYF
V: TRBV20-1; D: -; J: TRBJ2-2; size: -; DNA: TGCAGTGCTAGAGACTGGACAGCCAACACCGGGGAGCTGTTTTTT; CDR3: CSARDWTANTGELFF
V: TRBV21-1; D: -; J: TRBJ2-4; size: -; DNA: TGTGCCAGCAGCAAAGGAAGGGCCGCGGGAGGGGGTAATAAGTACTTC; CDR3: CASSKGRAAGGGNKYF
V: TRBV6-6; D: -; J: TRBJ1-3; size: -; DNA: TGTGCCAGCGAGAGGGGCCTGGAGAACACCATATATTTT; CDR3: CASERGLENTIYF
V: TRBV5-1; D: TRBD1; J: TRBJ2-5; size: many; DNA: TGCGCCAGCAGCTTGTCCGGGACAGGACAAGAGACCCAGTACTTC; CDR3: CASSLSGTGQETQYF
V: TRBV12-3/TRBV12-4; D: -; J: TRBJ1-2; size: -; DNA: -; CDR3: CASSSDYGCGYTF
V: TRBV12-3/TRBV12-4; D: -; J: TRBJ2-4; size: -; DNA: TGTGCCAGCAGGCGGTCAGAAGAACCCAAAAACATTCAGTACTTC; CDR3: CASRRSEEPKNIQYF
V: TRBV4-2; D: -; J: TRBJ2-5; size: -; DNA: TGTGCCAGCAGCCTGAGCCGGGGGTCGGGGGAGACCCAGTACTTC; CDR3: CASSLSRGSGETQYF
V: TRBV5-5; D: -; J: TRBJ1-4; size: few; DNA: TGTGCCAGCAGCCCAGACCCGGCCTTCAATGAAAAACTGTTTTTT; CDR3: CASSPDPAFNEKLFF
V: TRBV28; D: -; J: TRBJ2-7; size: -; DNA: TGTGCTAGCAGGGGACCTAACTACGAGCAGTACTTC; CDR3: CASRGPNYEQYF
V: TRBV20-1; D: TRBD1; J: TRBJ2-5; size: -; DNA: TGCAGTGCTAGAGGTGCCAGGGGGCGAGGAGAGACCCAGTACTTC; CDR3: CSARGARGRGETQYF
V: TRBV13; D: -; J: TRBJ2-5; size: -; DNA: TGTGCCAGCAGCTTAAGGGTCAGCAAACAAGAGACCCAGTACTTC; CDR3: CASSLRVSKQETQYF
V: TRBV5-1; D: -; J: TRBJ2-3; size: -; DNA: TGCGCCAGCAGCGCCCCGTACAGCACAGATACGCAGTATTTT; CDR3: CASSAPYSTDTQYF
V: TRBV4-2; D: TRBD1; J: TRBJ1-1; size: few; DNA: TGTGCCAGCAGCCAAGGACAGGGGGCAGTTCGAGCTTTCTTT; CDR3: CASSQGQGAVRAFF